The 17 T cell receptor beta chains below were found in one sample sequenced in a study of cytomegalovirus exposure and HLA in healthy donors. This PCR relied on a set of 60 Vbeta primers and 13 Jbeta primers. Assay used: immunoSEQ multiplex PCR; TCRdb lists only in-frame clones, some missing. The listing records roughly 51,000 clones. Sequencing was done on a sample of PBMCs. The receptors come from a woman in her thirties or forties in good health and CMV-seronegative.

J is TRBJ2-5 and V is TRBV9; TRBD2 is a possible D gene (7 bases). This CDR3 region has 16 residues. The V gene's germline CDR1 is SGDLS and CDR2 YYNGEE. The V and J ends lost 0 bases and 5 bases respectively, with 17 bases between them. This CDR3 is CASSVGQAGARETQYF. The CDR3 region has the DNA TGTGCCAGCAGCGTAGGTCAGGCGGGGGCACGGGAGACCCAGTACTTC.

The chain employs TRBV27 and TRBJ1-2; a weak D match, TRBD1 (5 bases). This CDR3 has 16 amino acids. The V gene lost 2 bases and the J gene lost 4 bases, with 17 bases spanning the gap. CDR1 and CDR2 from the germline V gene are MNHEY and SMNVEV (reference sequence). CDR3 in amino acids: CASSLRPTAMAYGYTF. The CDR3 DNA follows: TGTGCCAGCAGTTTACGGCCGACAGCGATGGCCTATGGCTACACCTTC.

Remarks on this clone: The sample has other DNA sequences that encode this CDR3 too. The V and J genes are TRBV7-2 and TRBJ1-6; 10 bases line up with TRBD1. J was trimmed by 7 bases and V by 3 bases; bases with no gene match: 6. Germline V gene lookup returns CDR1 SGHTA and CDR2 FQGNSA. There are 16 residues in the CDR3. The CDR3 reads CASSFRDRGLNSPLHF. CDR3 bases: TGTGCCAGCAGCTTTCGGGACAGGGGCTTGAATTCACCCCTCCACTTT.

The CDR3 region is CSVEERAGGLTETQYF. Here the CDR3 DNA reads TGCAGCGTTGAAGAGAGAGCGGGGGGGCTCACAGAGACCCAGTACTTC. The chain links TRBV29-1 to TRBJ2-5; 10 nucleotides agree with TRBD2. J lost 4 bases, V lost 0 bases, and 8 bases had no gene match. The CDR3 runs to 16 residues. Germline-derived CDR1 and CDR2 are SQVTM and ANQGSEA.

The chain carries TRBV5-1 and TRBJ1-5; a possible D gene is TRBD1 (6 bases). The CDR3 is made up of 18 amino acids. CDR1 SGHRS and CDR2 YFSETQ come from the germline V gene. Trimming pared 0 bases from V and 6 bases from J, leaving 22 bases between. The CDR3 nucleotides are TGCGCCAGCAGCTTGGGGGGAAGGGGGGGGCGGACGAGTCAGCCCCAGCATTTT. Its protein is CASSLGGRGGRTSQPQHF.

This chain links TRBV18 with TRBJ1-2; 9 bases line up with TRBD1. The CDR3 totals 15 residues. V was clipped by 3 bases and J by 4 bases; unmatched bases: 6. Germline V lookup: CDR1 KGHSH, CDR2 LQKENI. CDR3 amino acids: CASSPGDRDLYGYTF. DNA of the CDR3: TGTGCCAGCTCACCCGGGGACAGGGACCTCTATGGCTACACCTTC.

V usage is TRBV2 and J usage is TRBJ1-3; TRBD1 matches 9 bases. V lost 2 bases and J lost 1; bases outside the gene matches: 3. The CDR3 sequence is 16 residues long. Germline lookup yields CDR1 SNHLY and CDR2 FYNNEI. The CDR3 bases are TGTGCCAGCAGTGAACAGGGACAGGGATCTGGAAACACCATATATTTT. Its translation is CASSEQGQGSGNTIYF.

The gene calls are TRBV4-2 and TRBJ1-1; D is perhaps TRBD1 (5 bases). Germline CDR1 and CDR2: LGHNA and YNFKEQ. Trimming removed 0 bases from V and 1 base from J, with 15 bases in between. The CDR3 has 17 amino acids. The CDR3 loop is CASSQDPDSSWNTEAFF. The CDR3 region has the DNA TGTGCCAGCAGCCAAGATCCCGACAGTTCATGGAACACTGAAGCTTTCTTT.

V and J are TRBV2 and TRBJ2-7, with a tentative D call TRBD2 (6 bases). The germline V and J ends were trimmed by 4 bases and 3 bases, with 10 bases remaining between them. This CDR3 comprises 13 residues. Germline V gene lookup returns CDR1 SNHLY and CDR2 FYNNEI. CDR3 nucleotide sequence: TGTGCCAGCAGTGGTCCGGGGGTCTACGAGCAGTACTTC. Residues: CASSGPGVYEQYF. Looking up the rest from reference TRBV2 and TRBJ2-7 gives the full variable domain: EPEVTQTPSHQVTQMGQEVILRCVPISNHLYFYWYRQILGQKVEFLVSFYNNEISEKSEIFDDQFSVERPDGSNFTLKIRSTKLEDSAMYFCASSGPGVYEQYFGPGTRLTVT.

DNA for the CDR3: TGTGCCCTAAACTCCGGGACTAGCGGGAGGAGCTCCTACGAGCAGTACTTC. Protein product: CALNSGTSGRSSYEQYF. The chain joins TRBV30 to TRBJ2-7, with TRBD2 matching 15 bases. Germline V gene sequence: CDR1 GTSNPN, CDR2 SVGIG (reference sequence). The CDR3 extends over 17 amino acids. With V trimmed by 8 bases and J by 0 bases, 11 bases remained unmatched.

This rearrangement joins TRBV4-1 to TRBJ1-3, with D possibly being TRBD1 (6 bases). From germline, CDR1 is MGHRA and CDR2 YSYEKL. The CDR3 sequence is 19 residues long. Trimming took 2 bases from V and 0 from J, leaving 20 bases between them. CDR3 residues: CASSQTIYPQGHSGNTIYF. The CDR3, as DNA: TGCGCCAGCAGCCAAACGATTTACCCACAGGGTCACTCTGGAAACACCATATATTTT.

The chain joins TRBV27 to TRBJ1-5; no definite D call. V lost 4 bases and J lost 3, with 7 bases in between. The CDR3 is made up of 13 amino acids. CDR1 is MNHEY and CDR2 is SMNVEV in the germline V gene (reference sequence). CDR3 bases: TGTGCCAGCAGTTGGGCAGTCAATCAGCCCCAGCATTTT. It codes for CASSWAVNQPQHF.

The genes are TRBV7-9 and TRBJ1-1; a possible D gene is TRBD1 (5 bases). The germline V gene has CDR1 SEHNR and CDR2 FQNEAQ (reference sequence). V lost 5 bases to trimming and J lost 2 bases, with 9 bases between them. This CDR3 has 13 residues. The CDR3 DNA reads as TGTGCCAGCAGCCAAGGGACTAACACTGAAGCTTTCTTT. The encoded protein is CASSQGTNTEAFF.

The V and J genes are TRBV19 and TRBJ1-2; 11 bases align to TRBD1. The CDR3 runs 16 residues. Germline V gene lookup returns CDR1 LNHDA and CDR2 SQIVND (reference sequence). Losses at the gene ends were 6 bases for V and 4 bases for J; bases not matched to a gene: 10. CDR3 nucleotide sequence: TGTGCCAGTAGCAAACTAAGGACAGGGGGCACCTATGGCTACACCTTC. This sequence encodes CASSKLRTGGTYGYTF.

J is TRBJ2-5 and V is TRBV6-1; D is perhaps TRBD2 (6 bases). Trimming stripped 7 bases from V and 9 bases from J, with 18 bases between. The CDR3 loop spans 13 amino acids. The germline V gene has CDR1 MNHNS and CDR2 SASEGT. The CDR3 DNA reads TGTGCCAGCATTGCGACTTTAGGAGGGGCCCAGTACTTC. This codes for CASIATLGGAQYF.

The V gene is TRBV30, the J gene TRBJ2-4, with a possible D match to TRBD2 (5 bases). V shed 2 bases and J shed 0 bases, with 11 bases lying between them. Germline-derived CDR1 and CDR2 are GTSNPN and SVGIG (reference sequence). The CDR3 contains 15 residues. The CDR3 coding sequence is TGTGCCTGGAGTCGGCTAGCTAAAGCCAAAAACATTCAGTACTTC. It is translated as CAWSRLAKAKNIQYF.

The V gene is TRBV4-1, the J gene TRBJ1-2, with D possibly matching TRBD1 (5 bases). V gave up 4 bases and J gave up 4 bases, with 19 bases separating them. The CDR3 is made up of 16 amino acids. Per germline, CDR1 MGHRA and CDR2 YSYEKL. The CDR3: CASSPPRGIGSYGYTF. As DNA, the CDR3 is TGCGCCAGCAGCCCCCCGCGGGGCATCGGGAGCTATGGCTACACCTTC.